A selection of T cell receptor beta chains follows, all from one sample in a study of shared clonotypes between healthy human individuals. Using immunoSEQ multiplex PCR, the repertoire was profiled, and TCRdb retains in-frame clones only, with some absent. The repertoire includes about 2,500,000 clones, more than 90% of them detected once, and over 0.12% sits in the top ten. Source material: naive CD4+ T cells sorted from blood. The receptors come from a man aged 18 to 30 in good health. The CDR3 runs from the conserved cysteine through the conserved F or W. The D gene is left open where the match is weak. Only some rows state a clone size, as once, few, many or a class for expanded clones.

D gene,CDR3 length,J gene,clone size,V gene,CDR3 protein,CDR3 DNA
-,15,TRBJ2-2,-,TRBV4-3,CASSQGPLGTGELFF,TGCGCCAGCAGCCAAGGGCCCCTGGGGACCGGGGAGCTGTTTTTT
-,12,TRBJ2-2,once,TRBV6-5,CASGRSTGELFF,TGTGCCAGCGGCAGATCGACTGGGGAGCTGTTTTTT
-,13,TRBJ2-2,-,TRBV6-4,CASSDGGTGELFF,TGTGCCAGCAGTGACGGGGGGACCGGGGAGCTGTTTTTT
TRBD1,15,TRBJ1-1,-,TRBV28,CASSPKDRDGPEAFF,TGTGCCAGCAGTCCTAAGGACAGGGATGGCCCTGAAGCTTTCTTT
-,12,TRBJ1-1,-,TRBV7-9,CASSYDYTEAFF,TGTGCCAGCAGTTACGACTACACTGAAGCTTTCTTT
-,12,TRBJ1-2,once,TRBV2,CASSDLRHGYTF,TGTGCCAGCAGTGATCTACGACATGGCTACACCTTC
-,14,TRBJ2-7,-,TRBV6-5,CASSYSTVAYEQYF,TGTGCCAGCAGTTACTCGACCGTAGCCTACGAGCAGTACTTC
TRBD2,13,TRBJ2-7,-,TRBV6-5,CASSLAAPYEQYF,TGTGCCAGCAGTCTAGCGGCACCCTACGAGCAGTACTTC
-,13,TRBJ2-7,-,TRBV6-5,CASSYEHSYEQYF,TGTGCCAGCAGTTACGAACATTCCTACGAGCAGTACTTC
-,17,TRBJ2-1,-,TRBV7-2,CASSSLNGRLVAHEQFF,TGTGCCAGCAGCTCCCTTAACGGCCGACTAGTTGCCCATGAGCAGTTCTTC
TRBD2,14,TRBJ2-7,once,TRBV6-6,CASSYLAGVYEQYF,TGTGCCAGCAGTTACTTAGCGGGAGTGTACGAGCAGTACTTC
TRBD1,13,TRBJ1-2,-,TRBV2,CASSGDSSYGYTF,TGTGCCAGCAGTGGGGACAGTTCCTATGGCTACACCTTC
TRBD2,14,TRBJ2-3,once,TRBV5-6,CASSPLPGLATQYF,TGTGCCAGCAGCCCACTTCCGGGACTAGCGACGCAGTATTTT
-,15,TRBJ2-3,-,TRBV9,CASSVGFGYTDTQYF,TGTGCCAGCAGCGTCGGATTCGGGTACACAGATACGCAGTATTTT
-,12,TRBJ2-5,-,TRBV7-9,CASIPRAETQYF,TGTGCCAGCATCCCTCGGGCAGAGACCCAGTACTTC
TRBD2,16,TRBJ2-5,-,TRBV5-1,CASSLAVAGGQETQYF,TGCGCCAGCAGCTTGGCCGTGGCGGGGGGACAAGAGACCCAGTACTTC
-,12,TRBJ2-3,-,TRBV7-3,CASSFGGDTQYF,TGTGCCAGCAGCTTTGGAGGAGATACGCAGTATTTT
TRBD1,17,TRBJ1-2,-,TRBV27,CASSFLPLDRGKDGYTF,TGTGCCAGCAGTTTCCTACCCCTGGACAGGGGAAAGGACGGCTACACCTTC
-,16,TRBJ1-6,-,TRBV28,CASIGGGSGPNSPLHF,TGTGCCAGCATTGGGGGCGGGTCAGGGCCAAATTCACCCCTCCACTTT
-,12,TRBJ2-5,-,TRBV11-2,CASSLVGETQYF,TGTGCCAGCAGCTTAGTCGGAGAGACCCAGTACTTC
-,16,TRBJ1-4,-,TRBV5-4,CASSLAGAATNEKLFF,TGTGCCAGCAGCTTGGCAGGGGCGGCAACTAATGAAAAACTGTTTTTT
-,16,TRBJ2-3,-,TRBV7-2,CASSLVGLSSTDTQYF,TGTGCCAGCAGCTTAGTCGGCCTATCTAGCACAGATACGCAGTATTTT
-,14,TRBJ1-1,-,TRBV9,CASSASVVGEKAFF,TGTGCCAGCAGCGCCTCGGTAGTAGGGGAAAAAGCTTTCTTT
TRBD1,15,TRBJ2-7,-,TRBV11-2,CASSLSVTGAYEQYF,TGTGCCAGCAGCTTAAGTGTGACAGGGGCCTACGAGCAGTACTTC
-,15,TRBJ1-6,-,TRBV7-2,CASSLRGQGASPLHF,TGTGCCAGCAGCTTACGCGGGCAGGGTGCTTCACCCCTCCACTTT
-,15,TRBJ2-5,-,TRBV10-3,CAISEPRGGVETQYF,TGTGCCATCAGTGAGCCCAGGGGGGGGGTAGAGACCCAGTACTTC
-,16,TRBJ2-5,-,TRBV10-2,CASSESYYAGQETQYF,TGCGCCAGCAGTGAGTCATACTACGCGGGCCAAGAGACCCAGTACTTC
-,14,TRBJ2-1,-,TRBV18,CASSQGIPYNEQFF,TGTGCCAGCTCACAAGGGATTCCTTACAATGAGCAGTTCTTC